This T cell receptor beta chain was sequenced in a study of shared clonotypes between healthy human individuals. Study results and caveats: Among donors, the sharing of clonotypes was expected to be influenced by sequencing depth.

As concerns this clone: What it recognizes is unknown.

The table came from immunoSEQ multiplex PCR; TCRdb's copy has only in-frame clones and leaves some out. The repertoire holds 2 million to 2.5 million clones, with more than 85% as singletons. Healthy adults negative for HIV, lacking recent acute infections or vaccinations, served as donors. Caucasian adults residing in Nashville, Tennessee made up all the donors. Division of CD4+ cells produced a CD45RA+ naive subset and a CD45RA-negative memory subset. V lost 0 bases, J lost 4 bases, and 15 bases lay in between. The germline gives CDR1 GTSNPN, CDR2 SVGIG (reference sequence). There are 15 residues in the CDR3.

The sample consisted of naive CD4+ T cells from PBMCs. Documented subset: CD45RA+ positively selected. This rearrangement joins TRBV30 to TRBJ1-2; D call uncertain. This clonotype was sampled from a man aged 18 to 29 in good health. Some clones in this sample may be carry-over from other donors' samples. Written as DNA, the CDR3 is TGTGCCTGGAGTGTAAGCGGGGTGTTCGTCTATGGCTACACCTTC. This translates into CAWSVSGVFVYGYTF. The full variable domain, completed using reference TRBV30 and TRBJ1-2, is SQTIHQWPATLVQPVGSPLSLECTVEGTSNPNLYWYRQAAGRGLQLLFYSVGIGQISSEVPQNLSASRPQDRQFILSSKKLLLSDSGFYLCAWSVSGVFVYGYTFGSGTRLTVV.